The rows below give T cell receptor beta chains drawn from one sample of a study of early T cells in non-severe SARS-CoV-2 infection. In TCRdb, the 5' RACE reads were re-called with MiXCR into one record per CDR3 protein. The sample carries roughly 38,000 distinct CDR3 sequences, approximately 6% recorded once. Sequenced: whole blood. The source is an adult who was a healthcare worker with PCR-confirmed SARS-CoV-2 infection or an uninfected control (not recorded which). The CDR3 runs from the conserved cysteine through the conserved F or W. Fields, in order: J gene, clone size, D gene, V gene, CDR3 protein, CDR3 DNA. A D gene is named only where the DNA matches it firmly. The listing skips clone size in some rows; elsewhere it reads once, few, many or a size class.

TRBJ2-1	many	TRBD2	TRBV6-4	CASSDRAGVDYNEQFF	TGTGCCAGCAGTGACCGTGCGGGAGTGGACTACAATGAGCAGTTCTTC
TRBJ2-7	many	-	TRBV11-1	CASSSVGYEQYF	TGTGCCAGCAGCTCCGTCGGGTACGAGCAGTACTTC
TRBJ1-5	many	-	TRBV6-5	CASRKFPTANQPQHF	TGTGCCAGCAGAAAGTTCCCGACAGCAAATCAGCCCCAGCATTTT
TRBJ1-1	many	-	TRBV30	CAWKRANTEAFF	TGTGCCTGGAAAAGGGCGAACACTGAAGCTTTCTTT
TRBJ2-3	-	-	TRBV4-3	CASSQSSSGDTQYF	TGCGCCAGCAGCCAATCCAGCAGCGGGGATACGCAGTATTTT
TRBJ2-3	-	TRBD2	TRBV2	CASTPPPGLAGGGDTQYF	TGTGCCAGCACCCCGCCCCCCGGACTAGCGGGCGGTGGGGATACGCAGTATTTT
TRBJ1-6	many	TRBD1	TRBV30	CAWSVPTGNVYNSPLHF	TGTGCCTGGAGTGTACCGACAGGGAATGTTTATAATTCACCCCTCCACTTT
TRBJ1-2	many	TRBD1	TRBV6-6	CASSSSTGHYGYTF	TGTGCCAGCAGCTCTTCGACAGGGCACTATGGCTACACCTTC
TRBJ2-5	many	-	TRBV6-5	CASSRSQETQYF	TGTGCCAGCAGTCGAAGCCAGGAGACCCAGTACTTC
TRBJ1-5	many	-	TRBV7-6	CASSLERGAGQPQHF	TGTGCCAGCAGCTTAGAACGGGGGGCCGGTCAGCCCCAGCATTTT
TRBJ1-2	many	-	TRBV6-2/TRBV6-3	CASSYTGNYGYTF	TGTGCCAGCAGTTACACGGGAAACTATGGCTACACCTTC
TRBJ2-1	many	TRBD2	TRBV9	CASSVGPSGRPSYNEQFF	TGTGCCAGCAGCGTAGGTCCTAGCGGGAGACCCTCCTACAATGAGCAGTTCTTC
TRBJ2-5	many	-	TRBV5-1	CASSLLADQETQYF	TGCGCCAGCAGCTTGCTGGCGGACCAAGAGACCCAGTACTTC
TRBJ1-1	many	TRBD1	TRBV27	CASSRPGQWDTEAFF	TGTGCCAGCAGCCGCCCGGGACAGTGGGACACTGAAGCTTTCTTT
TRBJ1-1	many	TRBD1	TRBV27	CASSLSGQGGTEAFF	TGTGCCAGCAGTTTATCGGGACAGGGAGGGACTGAAGCTTTCTTT
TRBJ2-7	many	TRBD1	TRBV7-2	CASSLRQGAFEQYF	TGTGCCAGCAGCCTCAGACAGGGGGCATTCGAGCAGTACTTC
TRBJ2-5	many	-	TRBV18	CASSPSGETQYF	TGTGCCAGCTCCCCAAGCGGGGAGACCCAGTACTTC
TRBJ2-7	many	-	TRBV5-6	CASSGARGFEQYF	TGTGCCAGCAGCGGGGCGAGGGGTTTCGAGCAGTACTTC
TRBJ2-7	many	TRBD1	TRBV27	CASSTGTGHEQYF	TGTGCCAGCAGTACGGGGACAGGTCACGAGCAGTACTTC
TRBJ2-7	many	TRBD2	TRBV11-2	CASSPEVLAVTYEQYF	TGTGCCAGCAGCCCAGAGGTCCTAGCGGTTACCTACGAGCAGTACTTC
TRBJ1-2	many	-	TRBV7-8	CASSRFRGGQSLSGYTF	TGTGCCAGCAGCCGTTTTCGGGGAGGACAGTCCCTAAGTGGCTACACCTTC
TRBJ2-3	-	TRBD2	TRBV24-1	CVTSRGLAGSDTQYF	TGTGTCACTTCCCGAGGACTAGCGGGATCAGATACGCAGTATTTT
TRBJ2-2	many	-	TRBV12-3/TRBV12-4	CASSLDPTGELFF	TGTGCCAGCAGCCTAGACCCAACCGGGGAGCTGTTTTTT
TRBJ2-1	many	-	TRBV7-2	CASSLGKEQFF	TGTGCCAGCAGCTTAGGGAAAGAGCAGTTCTTC
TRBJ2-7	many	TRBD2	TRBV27	CASSTAGLEAHEQYF	TGTGCCAGCAGTACGGCGGGACTAGAGGCCCACGAGCAGTACTTC
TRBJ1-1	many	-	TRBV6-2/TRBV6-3	CASSRREGAVAFF	TGTGCCAGCAGCCGGCGAGAGGGCGCGGTAGCTTTCTTT
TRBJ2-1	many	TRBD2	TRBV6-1	CASSTRTSGSSYNEQFF	TGTGCCAGCAGTACCCGGACTAGCGGGAGCTCCTACAATGAGCAGTTCTTC
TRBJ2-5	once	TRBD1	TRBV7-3	CASSPGTGWETQYF	TGTGCCAGCAGCCCTGGGACAGGATGGGAGACCCAGTACTTC
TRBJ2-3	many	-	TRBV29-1	CSVEDVGARESLDTQYF	TGCAGCGTTGAAGATGTGGGGGCCAGGGAAAGTTTAGATACGCAGTATTTT
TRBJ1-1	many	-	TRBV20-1	CSAEGHAPEAFF	TGCAGTGCTGAGGGCCATGCCCCTGAAGCTTTCTTT
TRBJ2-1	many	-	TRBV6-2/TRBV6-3	CATCRESSYNEQFF	TGTGCCACCTGCCGGGAGAGCTCCTACAATGAGCAGTTCTTC
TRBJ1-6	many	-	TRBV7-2	CASSLRTVYSPLHF	TGTGCCAGCAGCTTACGGACAGTATATTCACCCCTCCACTTT
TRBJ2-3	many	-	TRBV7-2	CASSPQGQSTDTQYF	TGTGCCAGCAGCCCACAAGGGCAGAGCACAGATACGCAGTATTTT
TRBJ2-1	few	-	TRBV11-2	CASSLGNSYSNEQFF	TGTGCCAGCAGCTTAGGTAATAGCTATTCCAATGAGCAGTTCTTC
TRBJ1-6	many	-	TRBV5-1	CASSSGVTGNSPLHF	TGCGCCAGCAGCTCGGGGGTTACAGGGAATTCACCCCTCCACTTT
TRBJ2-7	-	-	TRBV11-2	CASSLEFYEQYF	TGTGCCAGCAGCTTAGAGTTTTACGAGCAGTACTTC
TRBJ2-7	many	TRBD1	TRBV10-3	CAIRGQGTGMNEQYF	TGTGCCATCAGGGGACAGGGGACAGGGATGAACGAGCAGTACTTC
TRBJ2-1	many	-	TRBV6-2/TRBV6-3	CASSYELAMNEQFF	TGTGCCAGCAGTTATGAGTTAGCGATGAATGAGCAGTTCTTC
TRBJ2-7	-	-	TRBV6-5	CASSLGGTTYEQYF	TGTGCCAGCAGCCTAGGCGGGACCACCTACGAGCAGTACTTC
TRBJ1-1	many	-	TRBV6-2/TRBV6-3	CASSYRIDTEAFF	TGTGCCAGCAGTTACAGGATTGACACTGAAGCTTTCTTT
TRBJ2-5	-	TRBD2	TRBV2	CASSEGGSGETQYF	TGTGCCAGCAGTGAAGGCGGGAGCGGCGAGACCCAGTACTTC
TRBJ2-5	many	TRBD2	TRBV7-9	CASSLGGGAQETQYF	TGTGCCAGCAGCTTGGGCGGGGGGGCCCAGGAGACCCAGTACTTC